Listed below are T cell receptor beta chains from one sample, sequenced in a study of blood T cell repertoires in COVID-19. Libraries were prepared by immunoSEQ multiplex PCR; TCRdb keeps only in-frame clonotypes and omits some of them. The sample shows roughly 180,000 clones, approximately 89% of them seen only once. The specimen was PBMCs or T cells enriched from blood (not recorded which). These TCRs come from a man aged 40-49 years who had recovered from COVID-19. The CDR3 runs from the conserved cysteine through the conserved F or W. A D gene is named only where the DNA matches it firmly. A row's size may be missing; if present it is once, few, many or a size class.

clone size,D gene,J gene,V gene,CDR3 DNA,CDR3 protein
NA,NA,TRBJ2-5,TRBV7-9,TGTGCCAGCAGCTTAGGAGAAGAGACCCAGTACTTC,CASSLGEETQYF
NA,TRBD2,TRBJ2-3,TRBV6-2/TRBV6-3,TGTGCCAGCAGTTCGGGGGGGCCCACAGATACGCAGTATTTT,CASSSGGPTDTQYF
NA,NA,TRBJ1-3,TRBV29-1,TGCAGCGTTGACAGGGGTGGAAACACCATATATTTT,CSVDRGGNTIYF
NA,NA,TRBJ2-7,TRBV4-1,TGCGCCAGCAGCCAACCCCCCCTCGAGCAGTACTTC,CASSQPPLEQYF
once,TRBD2,TRBJ2-3,TRBV10-1,TGCGCCAGCAGTGAGTCGACTAGCGGGACGGCCTCGCAGTATTTT,CASSESTSGTASQYF
NA,TRBD2,TRBJ2-3,TRBV6-4,TGTGCCAGCAGTGAGGCTAGCGGGGGAGGTACGCAGTATTTT,CASSEASGGGTQYF
NA,NA,TRBJ1-1,TRBV4-1,TGCGCCAGCAGCCAAGAGGAGGGGCTACGCACTGAAGCTTTCTTT,CASSQEEGLRTEAFF
NA,TRBD1,TRBJ2-1,TRBV27,TGTGCCTCGTCCGGACAGGGGGTGGGCAATGAGCAGTTCTTC,CASSGQGVGNEQFF
NA,NA,TRBJ1-6,TRBV4-2,TGTGCCAGCAGCCAAGTCACAGGGCGTAATTCACCCCTCCACTTT,CASSQVTGRNSPLHF
NA,NA,TRBJ1-3,TRBV3-1/TRBV3-2,TGTGCCAGCAGCCTATCAGGGTTCTCTGGAAACACCATATATTTT,CASSLSGFSGNTIYF
NA,NA,TRBJ2-2,TRBV5-1,TGCGCCAGCAGCTTGGCAGAGGGGAACACCGGGGAGCTGTTTTTT,CASSLAEGNTGELFF
NA,TRBD1,TRBJ2-1,TRBV13,TGTGCCAGCAGCCCCCGCGCGGGTCAGGGGGCCAATGAGCAGTTCTTC,CASSPRAGQGANEQFF
NA,NA,TRBJ1-3,TRBV6-5,TGTGCCAGCAGTCGGGACATTTCTGGAAACACCATATATTTT,CASSRDISGNTIYF
once,NA,TRBJ1-4,TRBV7-9,TGTGCCAGCAGCTTACCGGGTGAAAAACTGTTTTTT,CASSLPGEKLFF
NA,NA,TRBJ1-5,TRBV15,TGTGCCACCAGCAGAGAAAGAGGGTTGAAGGGTCAGCCCCAGCATTTT,CATSRERGLKGQPQHF
NA,TRBD2,TRBJ2-3,TRBV7-6,TGTGCCAGCAGCCATAGTCTAGCGGGGGGGCCCCCTCCCGGCACAGATACGCAGTATTTT,CASSHSLAGGPPPGTDTQYF
NA,NA,TRBJ2-3,TRBV28,TGTGCCAGCAGTTTACTCCAGGGCCCAGATACGCAGTATTTT,CASSLLQGPDTQYF
few,NA,TRBJ1-5,TRBV27,TGTGCCAGCAGTCCGGACTACTTTGGGGTCAATCAGCCCCAGCATTTT,CASSPDYFGVNQPQHF
NA,NA,TRBJ1-1,TRBV10-2,TGCGCCAGCAGTGACGGGGAAGCTTTCTTT,CASSDGEAFF
NA,TRBD1,TRBJ1-2,TRBV12-3/TRBV12-4,TGTGCCAGCAGCCTCCCAGGGGGCGATGGCTACACCTTC,CASSLPGGDGYTF
NA,NA,TRBJ1-6,TRBV3-1/TRBV3-2,TGTGCCAGCAGACCCGGACACGATAATTCACCCCTCCACTTT,CASRPGHDNSPLHF
NA,NA,TRBJ2-6,TRBV19,TGTGCCTCAGGGCTCGTCTCTGGGGCCAACGTCCTGACTTTC,CASGLVSGANVLTF
NA,TRBD1,TRBJ1-2,TRBV3-1/TRBV3-2,TGTGCCAGCAGCCTCGGGGTGGGACAGAACTATGGCTACACCTTC,CASSLGVGQNYGYTF
NA,NA,TRBJ1-3,TRBV20-1,TGCAGTGCTGAGTTAGGAAACACCATATATTTT,CSAELGNTIYF
NA,TRBD1,TRBJ1-1,TRBV19,TGTGCCAGTGTGCAGGGGGCAAACACTGAAGCTTTCTTT,CASVQGANTEAFF
few,NA,TRBJ1-2,TRBV29-1,TGCAGCGTAGGGGAATTATATGGCTACACCTTC,CSVGELYGYTF
NA,TRBD1,TRBJ2-7,TRBV11-2,TGTGCCAGCAGCTTAGCCACCTATACAGGGGAAAGGCAGTACTTC,CASSLATYTGERQYF
NA,TRBD1,TRBJ2-7,TRBV7-9,TGTGCCAGCAGCTGGGACAGGGACCTCGGCGAGCAGTACTTC,CASSWDRDLGEQYF
NA,NA,TRBJ2-7,TRBV19,TGTGCCAGTAGTCCCTCCACAGGAGCCTACGAGCAGTACTTC,CASSPSTGAYEQYF
NA,NA,TRBJ2-2,TRBV19,TGTGCCAGTAGTCATCGGGAAGCCACCGGGGAGCTGTTTTTT,CASSHREATGELFF
NA,TRBD2,TRBJ2-7,TRBV6-5,TGTGCCAGCAGGACGCGGGGGGACGGACACTACGAGCAGTACTTC,CASRTRGDGHYEQYF
NA,NA,TRBJ2-2,TRBV3-1/TRBV3-2,TGTGCCAGCAGCCAAGAGCGGTCCACCGGGGAGCTGTTTTTT,CASSQERSTGELFF
NA,NA,TRBJ1-6,TRBV5-1,TGCGCCAGCAGGGAAGGACTCCCTGGATATTCACCCCTCCACTTT,CASREGLPGYSPLHF